This T cell receptor (beta chain) was sequenced for a study of shared clonotypes between healthy human individuals. Germline lookup yields CDR1 SGHRS and CDR2 YFSETQ. Germline trimming cut 4 bases from V and 7 bases from J; bases unmatched to any gene: 13. The CDR3 totals 15 residues. The data were produced by immunoSEQ multiplex PCR, yet TCRdb's version contains in-frame clones alone and is incomplete. Counted here are more than 400,000 clones, more than 65% occurring once; the ten biggest clones make up roughly 12%. The receptor was derived from a woman in her 40s in good health. Some clones in this sample may be carry-over from other donors' samples. Source material: PBMCs. This chain joins TRBV5-1 and TRBJ2-7; TRBD1 matches 8 bases. The CDR3 loop is CASSPQGTGLGEQYF. In DNA form, the CDR3 reads TGCGCCAGCAGCCCGCAAGGGACAGGTTTAGGGGAGCAGTACTTC.